The clone carrying this T cell receptor (beta chain) has just a few counts. The entry originates in a study of blood T cells in healthy people across ages. About the study: When template switching was applied, about one barcoded beta molecule was captured per two T cells.

A J-beta primer mix and a sample-barcoded 5' primer were used in a second PCR of roughly 6 to 12 cycles. TCRdb reprocessed the 5' RACE reads with MiXCR, giving one entry per CDR3 protein. The repertoire holds hundreds of thousands of distinct CDR3 sequences, with 46% as singletons. Individuals who donated were healthy Caucasians from Russia aged roughly 6 to 90. Germline V gene data show CDR1 as SGHTA and CDR2 as FQGNSA. The CDR3 contains 13 residues. The sample consisted of blood. The sequence came from a man older than 75 in good health. V and J are TRBV7-2 and TRBJ2-4; D uncertain. Gene TRBJ2-7 matches the end of the DNA better, so the J call may be wrong. The CDR3, as DNA: TGTGCCAGCAGCTCTCTACCGTTCAACGAGCAGTACTTC. This sequence encodes CASSSLPFNEQYF.